Described below is a single T cell receptor beta chain sequence and its context. Its antigen is unidentified. MiXCR, applied by TCRdb to the reads, yields one record per CDR3 protein. The data contain around 130,000 distinct CDR3 sequences, more than 20% of them singletons. This record belongs to a study of T cell repertoires in cytomegalovirus infection. Study-wide context: Public TCR beta signatures marked donors with CMV infection and the matching HLA. Findings and limits, study-wide: Ex vivo responses were dominated by HLA-C-restricted CMV-specific TCR beta clonotypes. Summed frequency of public TCR beta families distinguished CMV carriers with the relevant HLA.

The source material was PBMCs, sequenced either directly or after in vitro stimulation (not recorded which). The clonotype was recovered from a human donor in good health (CMV status not recorded). Some clones in this sample may be carry-over from other donors' samples.

CDR3 DNA sequence: TGCAGTGCTAGAGGACTAGCGAGAGAGACCCAGTACTTC. Residues: CSARGLARETQYF. The chain couples TRBV20-1 to TRBJ2-5, with 8 nucleotides matching TRBD2. The V gene's germline CDR1 is DFQATT and CDR2 SNEGSKA (reference sequence). This CDR3 has 13 amino acids. V shed 1 base and J 4 bases; nucleotides not matched to a gene: 2.